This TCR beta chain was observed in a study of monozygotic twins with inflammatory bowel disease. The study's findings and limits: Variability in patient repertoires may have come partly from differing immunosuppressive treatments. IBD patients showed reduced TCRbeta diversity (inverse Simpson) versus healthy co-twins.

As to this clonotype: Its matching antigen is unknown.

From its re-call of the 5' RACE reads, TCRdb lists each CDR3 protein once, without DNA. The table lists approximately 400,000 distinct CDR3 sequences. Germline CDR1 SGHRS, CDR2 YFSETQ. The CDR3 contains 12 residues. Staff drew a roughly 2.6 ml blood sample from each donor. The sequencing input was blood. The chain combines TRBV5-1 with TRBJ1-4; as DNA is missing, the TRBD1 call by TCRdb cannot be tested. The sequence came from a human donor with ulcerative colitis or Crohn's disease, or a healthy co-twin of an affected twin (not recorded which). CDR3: CASSNRGEKLFF.